The T cell receptor (beta chain) under discussion was sequenced for a study of shared clonotypes between healthy human individuals. Replicate sorted-subset PCRs were loaded with around 0.2 ug DNA, 25,000 to 30,000 T cell genomes. Only in-frame clones appear in the TCRdb table, and some are missing; sequencing was by immunoSEQ multiplex PCR. Among a few million clones listed, 93% were seen once. It was CD45RO-negative cells, positively selected for CCR7, that made up naive CD8 cells, with terminally differentiated effector memory CD45RA+ cells excluded. None of the donors, who were healthy HIV-negative adults, had recently had acute infections or vaccinations. The CDR3 contains 14 residues. Between the trimmed V and J ends, which lost 1 base and 2 bases, there was a span of 8 bases. Germline V gene sequence: CDR1 MGHRA, CDR2 YSYEKL. Study-wide points: The sole specimen, blood, was sampled, and tissue repertoires likely differ.

A note on this clone: What it recognizes is unknown.

The clonotype was recovered from a man between 18 and 35 years old in good health. Some clones in this sample may be carry-over from other donors' samples. The sample was naive CD8+ T cells from PBMCs. J is TRBJ1-1 and V is TRBV4-1, with D uncertain. CDR3 coding DNA: TGCGCCAGCAGCCAAGGGGAGTTAAACACTGAAGCTTTCTTT. It specifies CASSQGELNTEAFF.